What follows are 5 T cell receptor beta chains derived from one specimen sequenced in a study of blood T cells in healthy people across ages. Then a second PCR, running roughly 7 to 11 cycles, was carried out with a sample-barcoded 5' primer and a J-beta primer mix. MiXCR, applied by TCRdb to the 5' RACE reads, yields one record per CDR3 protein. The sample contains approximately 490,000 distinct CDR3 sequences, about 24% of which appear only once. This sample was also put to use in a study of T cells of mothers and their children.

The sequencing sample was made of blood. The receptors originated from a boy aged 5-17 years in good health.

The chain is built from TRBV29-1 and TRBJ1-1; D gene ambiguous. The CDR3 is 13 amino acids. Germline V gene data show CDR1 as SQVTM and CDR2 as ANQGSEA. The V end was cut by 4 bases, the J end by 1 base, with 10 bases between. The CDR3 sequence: CSVGLGPNTEAFF. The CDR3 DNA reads TGCAGCGTTGGTTTGGGCCCGAACACTGAAGCTTTCTTT. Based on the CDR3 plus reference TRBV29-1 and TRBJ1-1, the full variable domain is SAVISQKPSRDICQRGTSLTIQCQVDSQVTMMFWYRQQPGQSLTLIATANQGSEATYESGFVIDKFPISRPNLTFSTLTVSNMSPEDSSIYLCSVGLGPNTEAFFGQGTRLTVV.

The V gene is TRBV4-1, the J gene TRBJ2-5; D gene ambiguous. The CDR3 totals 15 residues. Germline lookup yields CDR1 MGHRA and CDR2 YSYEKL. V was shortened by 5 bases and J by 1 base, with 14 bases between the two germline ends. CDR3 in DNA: TGCGCCAGCAGCTCAATGGGCCATCCCCAAGAGACCCAGTACTTC. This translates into CASSSMGHPQETQYF.

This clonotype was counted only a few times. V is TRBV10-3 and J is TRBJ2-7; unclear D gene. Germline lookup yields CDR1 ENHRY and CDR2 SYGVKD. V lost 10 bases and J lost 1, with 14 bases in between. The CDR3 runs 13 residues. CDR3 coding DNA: TGTGCCAGCTCACGAAGGGAATCCTACGAGCAGTACTTC. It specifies CASSRRESYEQYF.

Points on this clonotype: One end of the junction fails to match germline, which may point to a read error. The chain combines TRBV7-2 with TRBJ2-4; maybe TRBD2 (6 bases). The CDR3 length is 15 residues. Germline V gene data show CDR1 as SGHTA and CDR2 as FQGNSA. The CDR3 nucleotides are TGTGTCAGCAGCCCAGGCGGGGCAGCCAAAAACATTCAGTACTTC. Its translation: CVSSPGGAAKNIQYF.

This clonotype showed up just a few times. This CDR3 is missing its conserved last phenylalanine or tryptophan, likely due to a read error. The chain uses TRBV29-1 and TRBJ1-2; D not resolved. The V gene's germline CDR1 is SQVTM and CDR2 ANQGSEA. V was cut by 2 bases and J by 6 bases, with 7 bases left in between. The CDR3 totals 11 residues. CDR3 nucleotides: TGCAGCGTTGAATGGGAGAATGGCTACACCCTC. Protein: CSVEWENGYTL.